Following are 24 T cell receptor beta chains from one sample sequenced in a study of T cell changes during pregnancy in multiple sclerosis. Some clones are missing from TCRdb's copy, which holds only in-frame ones; the method was immunoSEQ multiplex PCR. Altogether under 110,000 clones are present, about 90% being singletons, with the ten largest covering roughly 1.6%. The material was peripheral blood, obtained before pregnancy. The source is a female donor with multiple sclerosis, enrolled in a pregnancy study.

This sequence joins TRBV27 and TRBJ2-7, with a tentative D call TRBD2 (5 bases). Trimming stripped 0 bases from V and 3 bases from J, with 12 bases between. The germline V gene encodes CDR1 MNHEY and CDR2 SMNVEV (reference sequence). The CDR3 covers 15 residues. The chain's CDR3 is CASSLSPGSGYEQYF. CDR3 nucleotide sequence: TGTGCCAGCAGTTTATCTCCGGGGTCAGGCTACGAGCAGTACTTC.

The chain carries TRBV5-1 and TRBJ2-7; weak D call: TRBD1 (5 bases). The CDR3 spans 14 residues. V lost 4 bases and J 3 bases, leaving 14 bases between the germline ends. Germline lookup yields CDR1 SGHRS and CDR2 YFSETQ. CDR3 loop: CASSPLGHSYEQYF. The DNA for the CDR3 is TGCGCCAGCAGCCCCCTCGGACATAGCTACGAGCAGTACTTC.

The V gene is TRBV19, the J gene TRBJ1-6; TRBD1 aligns across 8 bases. CDR1 is LNHDA, CDR2 SQIVND, per germline (reference sequence). The CDR3 covers 18 residues. Trimming took 2 bases from V and 0 from J; bases not matched to a gene: 6. Here the CDR3 reads CASSILLGTGSYNSPLHF. The CDR3 DNA reads as TGTGCCAGTAGTATACTACTGGGGACAGGCTCCTATAATTCACCCCTCCACTTT. Full variable domain (missing parts from reference TRBV19 and TRBJ1-6): DGGITQSPKYLFRKEGQNVTLSCEQNLNHDAMYWYRQDPGQGLRLIYYSQIVNDFQKGDIAEGYSVSREKKESFPLTVTSAQKNPTAFYLCASSILLGTGSYNSPLHFGNGTRLTVT.

This clone was counted once. The V and J genes are TRBV27 and TRBJ1-2; a weak D match, TRBD1 (6 bases). Trimming stripped 2 bases from V and 2 bases from J, with 12 bases between. From germline, CDR1 is MNHEY and CDR2 SMNVEV (reference sequence). This CDR3 region has 15 residues. The CDR3 DNA is TGTGCCAGCAGTTTAACAGGGTGGGGAAACTATGGCTACACCTTC. It is translated as CASSLTGWGNYGYTF.

The rearrangement links TRBV7-9 to TRBJ1-2; 7 bases line up with TRBD1. This CDR3 is 19 amino acids long. Germline V gene data show CDR1 as SEHNR and CDR2 as FQNEAQ (reference sequence). V trimming: 5 bases; J trimming: 4 bases; junction bases outside the gene matches: 22. CDR3: CASSQITGDLPPLFYGYTF. The CDR3 DNA follows: TGTGCCAGCAGCCAGATCACAGGGGACCTTCCTCCACTTTTCTATGGCTACACCTTC. The full variable domain, completed using reference TRBV7-9 and TRBJ1-2, is DTGVSQNPRHKITKRGQNVTFRCDPISEHNRLYWYRQTLGQGPEFLTYFQNEAQLEKSRLLSDRFSAERPKGSFSTLEIQRTEQGDSAMYLCASSQITGDLPPLFYGYTFGSGTRLTVV.

The rearrangement links TRBV14 to TRBJ2-3, with TRBD2 matching 11 bases. The trim removed 0 bases at V and 3 bases at J, leaving 8 bases unmatched. This CDR3 is built from 18 residues. The germline V gene has CDR1 SGHDN and CDR2 FVKESK. The chain's CDR3 is CASSQDDLAGGGTDTQYF. CDR3 coding DNA: TGTGCCAGCAGCCAAGATGACCTAGCGGGAGGAGGTACAGATACGCAGTATTTT.

This clone occurred once. The chain employs TRBV19 and TRBJ2-1, with 12 bases fitting TRBD2. The V gene's germline CDR1 is LNHDA and CDR2 SQIVND (reference sequence). The length of the CDR3 is 18 residues. V dropped 5 bases and J dropped 7; count of bases not matched to a gene: 15. The chain's CDR3 is CASSALASGGAFGNEQFF. The CDR3 DNA reads TGTGCCAGTAGTGCTCTGGCTAGCGGGGGGGCCTTTGGAAATGAGCAGTTCTTC.

The J gene is TRBJ1-1, the V gene TRBV25-1; D is uncertain. From germline, CDR1 is MGHDK and CDR2 SYGVNS. The V gene lost 0 bases and the J gene lost 5 bases, with 10 bases spanning the gap. This CDR3 spans 14 amino acids. The CDR3: CASSEYIGGTEAFF. In DNA, the CDR3 is TGTGCCAGCAGTGAATATATAGGCGGGACTGAAGCTTTCTTT. Full variable domain (rest looked up from reference TRBV25-1 and TRBJ1-1): EADIYQTPRYLVIGTGKKITLECSQTMGHDKMYWYQQDPGMELHLIHYSYGVNSTEKGDLSSESTVSRIRTEHFPLTLESARPSHTSQYLCASSEYIGGTEAFFGQGTRLTVV.

This chain joins TRBV7-8 and TRBJ2-1; D is perhaps TRBD2 (5 bases). CDR1 is SGHVS and CDR2 is FQNEAQ in the germline V gene. The CDR3 has 16 residues. V was clipped by 2 bases and J by 6 bases, with 17 bases between them. The CDR3 region is CASSLRVAPIPNEQFF. CDR3 nucleotide sequence: TGTGCCAGCAGCTTAAGGGTAGCGCCTATCCCCAATGAGCAGTTCTTC.

The chain uses TRBV28 and TRBJ1-2; 7 bases are shared with TRBD1. V trimming: 6 bases; J trimming: 6 bases; junction bases outside the gene matches: 7. There are 13 residues in the CDR3. Germline-derived CDR1 and CDR2 are MDHEN and SYDVKM. CDR3 protein: CASRMTGKDGYTF. In DNA form, the CDR3 reads TGTGCCAGCAGGATGACAGGGAAAGATGGCTACACCTTC.

The chain is built from TRBV18 and TRBJ2-7; no firm D call. This CDR3 has 13 amino acids. Germline V gene lookup returns CDR1 KGHSH and CDR2 LQKENI. Trimming took 0 bases from V and 5 from J, leaving 8 bases between them. The CDR3 nucleotides read TGTGCCAGCTCACCACCAGGCGGCGACGAGCAGTACTTC. Translating gives CASSPPGGDEQYF.

This CDR3 reads CASSLESVDYPMNTEAFF. The DNA of the CDR3 is TGCGCCAGCAGCTTGGAGTCGGTAGACTATCCCATGAACACTGAAGCTTTCTTT. The V call is TRBV5-1, the J call TRBJ1-1; D gene ambiguous. Germline lookup yields CDR1 SGHRS and CDR2 YFSETQ. The CDR3 has 18 amino acids. Trimming shortened V by 0 bases and J by 0 bases, and 18 bases separated the two germline ends.

A few counts support this clone. The chain joins TRBV30 to TRBJ1-1, with unresolved D. This CDR3 is built from 12 residues. V gave up 3 bases and J gave up 5 bases, with 10 bases separating them. The germline V gene has CDR1 GTSNPN and CDR2 SVGIG (reference sequence). This CDR3 reads CAWRGQRTEAFF. The DNA for the CDR3 is TGTGCCTGGAGGGGCCAGCGGACTGAAGCTTTCTTT.

The gene calls are TRBV18 and TRBJ1-2; D unresolved. Deletions cut 4 bases from V and 4 bases from J, with 10 bases between. This CDR3 has 13 amino acids. Germline V gives CDR1 KGHSH, CDR2 LQKENI. The CDR3 sequence is CASSQGSGYGYTF. In DNA, the CDR3 is TGTGCCAGCTCACAGGGCAGCGGCTATGGCTACACCTTC.

Regarding this clone: Germline and junction disagree at one end, which may indicate a read error. The chain recombines TRBV5-1 with TRBJ2-3; 9 nucleotides match TRBD2. Germline assignment: CDR1 SGHRS and CDR2 YFSETQ. CDR3 size: 16 residues. The DNA for the CDR3 is TGCGCCAGCAGCTTGGCTCTAGCGGGGAACACAAATACGCAGTATTTT. Translated, it gives CASSLALAGNTNTQYF.

The genes are TRBV15 and TRBJ2-5, with 8 nucleotides matching TRBD2. J lost 5 bases, V lost 6 bases, and 11 bases had no gene match. From germline, CDR1 is LNHNV and CDR2 YYDKDF (reference sequence). This CDR3 is 15 amino acids long. This chain's CDR3 is CATRGGLVTGETQYF. The DNA of the CDR3 is TGTGCCACCAGAGGGGGACTAGTTACCGGGGAGACCCAGTACTTC.

The chain has TRBV28 and TRBJ2-2; 7 positions agree with TRBD1. CDR1 MDHEN and CDR2 SYDVKM come from the germline V gene. The CDR3 totals 17 residues. V dropped 0 bases and J dropped 10; count of bases not matched to a gene: 14. As DNA, the CDR3 is TGTGCCAGCAGTTTATGGGGTGCAGGGGGATCCTCAGCGGAGCTGTTTTTT. Residues: CASSLWGAGGSSAELFF.

The rearrangement joins TRBV28 to TRBJ1-2, with 8 nucleotides matching TRBD1. This CDR3 is built from 14 residues. V was clipped by 5 bases and J by 8 bases; unmatched bases: 10. From germline, CDR1 is MDHEN and CDR2 SYDVKM. The CDR3 reads CASSTPDREGGYTF. For the CDR3, the DNA is TGTGCCAGCAGTACCCCGGACAGGGAGGGAGGCTACACCTTC.

The V call is TRBV21-1, the J call TRBJ1-4; the D call in the table, TRBD1, was not verified against the DNA. TRBV21-1 is described as a pseudogene. The CDR3 totals 15 residues. CDR3 amino acids: CASSRSDRDNEKLFF. CDR3 in DNA: TGTGCCAGCAGCAGATCGGACAGGGATAATGAAAAACTGTTTTTT.

J is TRBJ2-4 and V is TRBV7-2; D remains ambiguous. CDR1 is SGHTA and CDR2 is FQGNSA in the germline V gene. The CDR3 has 13 residues. Deletions cut 3 bases from V and 5 bases from J, with 8 bases between. For the CDR3, the DNA is TGTGCCAGCAGCTTTGCAGATCAAAACATTCAGTACTTC. It specifies CASSFADQNIQYF.

The V gene is TRBV2, the J gene TRBJ2-7; D gene unclear. V lost 6 bases to trimming and J lost 5 bases, with 17 bases between them. CDR1 SNHLY and CDR2 FYNNEI come from the germline V gene. The CDR3 totals 14 residues. The CDR3 here is CASRAHGGVDEQYF. The CDR3 DNA is TGTGCCAGCAGAGCACACGGCGGAGTGGACGAGCAGTACTTC.

This chain links TRBV6-6 with TRBJ1-4; D gene unclear. The V and J ends lost 6 bases and 7 bases respectively, with 18 bases between them. In germline, CDR1 is MNHNY, CDR2 SVGAGI (reference sequence). The CDR3 sequence is 15 residues long. The CDR3 region is CASRAVEGTGEKLFF. CDR3 nucleotide sequence: TGTGCCAGCAGAGCGGTAGAGGGAACGGGTGAAAAACTGTTTTTT.

The V and J genes are TRBV5-1 and TRBJ1-2; 10 bases map to TRBD1. CDR3 length equals 15 residues. The trim removed 0 bases at V and 7 bases at J, leaving 6 bases unmatched. CDR1 and CDR2 (germline): SGHRS, YFSETQ. CDR3: CASSLGQGAASGYTF. The CDR3 nucleotides read TGCGCCAGCAGCTTGGGACAGGGGGCAGCTAGTGGCTACACCTTC.

The rearrangement links TRBV19 to TRBJ2-3, with 8 bases aligning to TRBD1. The CDR3 sequence is 13 residues long. V was pared by 5 bases and J by 4 bases, with 2 bases of the junction left unmatched. CDR1 is LNHDA and CDR2 is SQIVND in the germline V gene (reference sequence). CDR3 nucleotides: TGTGCCAGTAGTGTACAGGGGGCAGATACGCAGTATTTT. Protein product: CASSVQGADTQYF.